This TCR beta chain came from a study of cytomegalovirus exposure and HLA in healthy donors listed by TCRdb under 2017. Concerning the study at large: According to a later analysis, one platform produced both the 120 validation repertoires and the 730 or so repertoires of the first cohort. The study was designed to test whether signatures of past pathogen exposure could be identified by cataloging public T cell receptors. Along with the approximately 700-subject first cohort, a separate validation cohort of over a hundred different subjects was used. The study combined high-throughput TCR immunosequencing, statistical association of individual TCRs with disease status, and machine learning to predict cytomegalovirus infection status. What the authors observed across the whole study: The authors suggested that the approach could potentially be generalized to other disease states and immunological phenotypes. A later analysis had no HLA typing for the validation cohort, so co-occurrence there was scored across all 110 or so repertoires. In vitro tests confirmed that three of the cytomegalovirus-associated TCR beta chains recognize cytomegalovirus antigens. The study listed approximately 150 TCR beta chains as associated with cytomegalovirus. Across donors, most TCR sequences were observed very rarely, whereas some public TCRs were present in many individuals. In both the original and validation cohorts, the classifier was reported to diagnose cytomegalovirus status with high specificity and sensitivity. Subsequent analysis determined that TCRs grouped into clusters in the first cohort also showed a tendency toward co-occurrence across the roughly 130 validation repertoires, and 85% to 95% of cluster scores exceeded 0.

This clone was seen repeatedly, ten times or more. Its antigen is currently not known. Per-base qualities were not stored, and no clone one base away is much larger. After removal of 6 bases from V and 6 bases from J, the junction retains 8 bases not matched to a gene. The CDR3 runs 15 amino acids, cysteine and phenylalanine included. Only the CDR3 DNA stays, 45 bases, in frame from base 1. CDR1 and CDR2 are drawn from the germline V gene: SGHTA, FQGNSA. The donors belonged to the validation cohort of over a hundred subjects, which was separate from the approximately 700-subject first cohort. Library preparation was by the immunoSEQ multiplex PCR assay. The published analysis was carried out like this. A statistical classification framework was built to diagnose cytomegalovirus status from the catalog of TCR beta chain sequences. TCRdb holds this immuneACCESS table with in-frame rearrangements only. Some clones are missing; in checked studies, unresolved V genes explain under half, and the rest has no known cause. That table furnishes V, J and clone size, whereas the DNA furnished D and trimming. In this sample the table shows approximately 190,000 clones, roughly 88% of which occur a single time. The ten largest clones represent under 15% of the sample.

The material sequenced was PBMCs. The sequence joins TRBV7-2 to TRBJ2-4; 10 junctional bases match TRBD2. This clonotype originated in a woman aged 25 to 39 in good health and CMV-seropositive. The nucleotides are TGTGCCAGCAGTCCCCCGGGACTAGCGCCAAACATTCAGTACTTC. This translates into CASSPPGLAPNIQYF.